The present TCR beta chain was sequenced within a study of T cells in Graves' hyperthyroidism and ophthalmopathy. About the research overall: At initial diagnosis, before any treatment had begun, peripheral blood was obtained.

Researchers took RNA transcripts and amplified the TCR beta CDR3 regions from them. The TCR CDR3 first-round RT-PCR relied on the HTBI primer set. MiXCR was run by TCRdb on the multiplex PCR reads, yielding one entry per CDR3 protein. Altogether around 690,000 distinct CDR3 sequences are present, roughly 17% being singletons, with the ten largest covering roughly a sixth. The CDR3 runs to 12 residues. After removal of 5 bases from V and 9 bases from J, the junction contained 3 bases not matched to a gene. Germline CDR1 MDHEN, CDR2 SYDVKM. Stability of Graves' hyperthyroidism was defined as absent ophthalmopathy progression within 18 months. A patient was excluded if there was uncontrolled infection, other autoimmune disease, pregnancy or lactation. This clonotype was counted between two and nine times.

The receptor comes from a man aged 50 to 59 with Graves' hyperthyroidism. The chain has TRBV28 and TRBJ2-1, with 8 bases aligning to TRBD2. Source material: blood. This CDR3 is CASSLREVEQFF. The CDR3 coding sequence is TGTGCCAGCAGTCTGCGGGAGGTTGAGCAGTTCTTC.